The 19 T cell receptor beta chains below were found in one sample sequenced in a study of identical twins. MiXCR, run by TCRdb on the 5' RACE reads, gives a single entry per CDR3 protein. The sample lists some 330,000 distinct CDR3 sequences; roughly 9% were seen once. Material: naive T cells sorted from blood. These receptor sequences come from a woman between 50 and 59 years old in good health.

The rearrangement links TRBV29-1 to TRBJ2-5, with TRBD1 matching over 7 bases. J gave up 5 bases and V 3 bases, and 6 bases lay outside the gene matches. The CDR3 has 13 residues. Germline V gives CDR1 SQVTM, CDR2 ANQGSEA. The CDR3 DNA sequence: TGCAGCGTTGACCACAGGGGAAGGGAGACCCAGTACTTC. It yields the protein CSVDHRGRETQYF.

This clonotype was picked up many times. The rearrangement links TRBV5-1 to TRBJ2-3, with 7 bases lining up with TRBD2. The J segment lost 0 bases and the V segment lost 7 bases, leaving 14 bases of the junction unmatched. The CDR3 totals 17 residues. Per the germline V gene, CDR1 is SGHRS and CDR2 is YFSETQ. The DNA for the CDR3 is TGCGCCAGCCGTCCTCCTTCTAGCGGCTATAGCACAGATACGCAGTATTTT. Protein sequence: CASRPPSSGYSTDTQYF.

This clonotype appeared a few times. The chain links TRBV24-1 to TRBJ2-1; 13 bases are shared with TRBD2. Germline V gives CDR1 KGHDR, CDR2 SFDVKD. The CDR3 is 17 residues long. Germline trimming cut 5 bases from V and 5 bases from J; bases unmatched to any gene: 8. In DNA, the CDR3 is TGTGCCACCAGTGCCCCTCGACTAGCGGGAGGTCACAATGAGCAGTTCTTC. Its translation is CATSAPRLAGGHNEQFF.

This clonotype appeared many times. V and J are TRBV10-2 and TRBJ2-2; possibly TRBD1 for D (6 bases). The CDR3 is 11 residues long. Trimming stripped 8 bases from V and 6 bases from J, with 7 bases between. In germline, CDR1 is WSHSY, CDR2 SAAADI. The CDR3 DNA follows: TGCGCCAGCGAGGGGGCCGGGGAGCTGTTTTTT. Residues: CASEGAGELFF.

This clonotype was detected many times. The rearrangement joins TRBV29-1 to TRBJ2-2, with 7 bases fitting TRBD2. This CDR3 is 10 amino acids long. V dropped 7 bases and J dropped 7; count of bases not matched to a gene: 0. CDR1 and CDR2 from the germline V gene are SQVTM and ANQGSEA. The CDR3 protein is CSGGGGELFF. CDR3 in DNA: TGCAGCGGGGGGGGCGGGGAGCTGTTTTTT.

The CDR3 nucleotides are TGTGCCAGCAGCTGGACCGGGACTAGCGGAGCAATCCCCTACAATGAGCAGTTCTTC. Its translation: CASSWTGTSGAIPYNEQFF. V is TRBV4-2 and J is TRBJ2-1; 11 nucleotides match TRBD2. The ends lost 5 bases at V and 2 bases at J; junction bases unmatched: 14. The CDR3 runs to 19 residues. From germline, CDR1 is LGHNA and CDR2 YNFKEQ.

The V call is TRBV12-3 or TRBV12-4, the J call TRBJ2-1; D call uncertain. The CDR3 is 13 residues long. V lost 7 bases and J 5 bases, leaving 12 bases between the germline ends. This CDR3 reads CASTTPWDNEQFF. The CDR3 region has the DNA TGTGCCAGCACCACCCCATGGGACAATGAGCAGTTCTTC.

This clonotype was recorded many times. The chain has TRBV6-2 or TRBV6-3 and TRBJ2-7; no definite D call. The germline CDR1 and CDR2 sequences are MNHEY and SVGEGT. V gave up 2 bases and J gave up 2 bases, with 10 bases separating them. This CDR3 comprises 14 residues. The CDR3 protein is CASSYGSDAYEQYF. The CDR3 DNA is TGTGCCAGCAGTTACGGGTCGGACGCCTACGAGCAGTACTTC.

This chain connects TRBV6-1 to TRBJ2-1; D is uncertain. Trimming shortened V by 4 bases and J by 0 bases, and 7 bases separated the two germline ends. CDR1 MNHNS and CDR2 SASEGT come from the germline V gene. The CDR3 sequence is 14 residues long. The CDR3 bases are TGTGCCAGCAGTGCAGACGACTCCTACAATGAGCAGTTCTTC. The encoded protein is CASSADDSYNEQFF.

This clonotype was recorded many times. This chain connects TRBV24-1 to TRBJ2-3, with 11 bases that match TRBD1. Germline V gene sequence: CDR1 KGHDR, CDR2 SFDVKD. V lost 5 bases to trimming and J lost 4 bases; unmatched junction nucleotides: 4. The CDR3 covers 15 residues. CDR3 in amino acids: CATSARDRGADTQYF. In DNA, the CDR3 is TGTGCCACCAGTGCCCGGGACAGGGGGGCAGATACGCAGTATTTT.

This chain links TRBV12-3 or TRBV12-4 with TRBJ1-1; weak D call: TRBD1 (5 bases). Trimming took off 7 bases at V and 2 bases at J, with 14 bases between the two ends. The CDR3 is 14 residues long. CDR3 coding DNA: TGTGCCAGCACACCGGGACGGGTAAACACTGAAGCTTTCTTT. As protein: CASTPGRVNTEAFF.

V usage is TRBV5-1 and J usage is TRBJ2-3, with 7 bases aligning to TRBD1. CDR1 and CDR2 (germline): SGHRS, YFSETQ. With V trimmed by 2 bases and J by 8 bases, 8 bases remained unmatched. This CDR3 region has 14 residues. For the CDR3, the DNA is TGCGCCAGCAGCTTTCCCGGGACAGAGGGTACGCAGTATTTT. Residues: CASSFPGTEGTQYF.

A remark on this clonotype: A much bigger clone sits one base away, suggesting this may be a read error. The chain has TRBV10-3 and TRBJ2-7, with 7 bases lining up with TRBD2. This CDR3 spans 13 amino acids. Germline CDR1 and CDR2: ENHRY and SYGVKD. The CDR3 spells CATRAGATYDQYF. The DNA for the CDR3 is TGTGCCACCAGGGCGGGAGCAACCTACGACCAGTACTTC.

There are many counts of this clonotype. V gene TRBV12-3 or TRBV12-4 combines with J gene TRBJ2-3, with 9 bases lining up with TRBD2. The CDR3 covers 15 residues. The V gene end was trimmed by 5 bases and the J gene end by 2 bases; junction bases not matched to a gene: 5. CDR3 in amino acids: CASSLLAGVTDTQYF. In DNA, the CDR3 is TGTGCCAGCAGTCTTTTAGCGGGAGTCACAGATACGCAGTATTTT.

The chain has TRBV25-1 and TRBJ1-2, with 11 positions matching TRBD1. The germline V gene has CDR1 MGHDK and CDR2 SYGVNS. The CDR3 sequence is 15 residues long. J lost 8 bases, V lost 3 bases, and 8 bases had no gene match. CDR3 in amino acids: CASSDRDRGVQGYTF. The CDR3 nucleotides are TGTGCCAGCAGTGACCGGGACAGGGGGGTACAGGGCTACACCTTC.

The chain is built from TRBV20-1 and TRBJ2-4; 7 nucleotides match TRBD1. CDR1 and CDR2 (germline): DFQATT, SNEGSKA (reference sequence). The trim removed 6 bases at V and 5 bases at J, leaving 1 base unmatched. This CDR3 has 11 residues. The DNA of the CDR3 is TGCAGTGCGGACAGGCAAAACATTCAGTACTTC. This translates into CSADRQNIQYF.

This clonotype appeared a few times. This chain joins TRBV6-6 and TRBJ1-6; D is possibly TRBD1 (5 bases). The length of the CDR3 is 13 residues. Germline V gene lookup returns CDR1 MNHNY and CDR2 SVGAGI (reference sequence). V lost 10 bases and J lost 4, with 11 bases in between. Written as DNA, the CDR3 is TGTGCCACCGGGGGGGGATATAATTCACCCCTCCACTTT. Protein product: CATGGGYNSPLHF.

This clonotype turned up a few times. The CDR3 sequence: CASSQPIGAGNTIYF. CDR3 DNA: TGTGCCAGCAGCCAGCCGATAGGGGCAGGAAACACCATATATTTT. The chain carries TRBV3-1 and TRBJ1-3, with D possibly TRBD1 on 5 matching bases. The CDR3 loop spans 15 amino acids. V was trimmed by 3 bases and J by 4 bases, leaving 13 bases between them. Germline CDR1 LGHDT, CDR2 YNNKEL (reference sequence).

The sample holds a few counts of this clonotype. The genes are TRBV11-2 and TRBJ1-1; TRBD1 agrees at 7 bases. V trimming: 5 bases; J trimming: 4 bases; junction bases outside the gene matches: 7. CDR1 and CDR2 from the germline V gene are SGHAT and FQNNGV. CDR3 length: 14 residues. Here the CDR3 reads CASSPRQGSTEAFF. CDR3 DNA: TGTGCCAGCAGCCCTCGACAGGGTAGCACTGAAGCTTTCTTT.